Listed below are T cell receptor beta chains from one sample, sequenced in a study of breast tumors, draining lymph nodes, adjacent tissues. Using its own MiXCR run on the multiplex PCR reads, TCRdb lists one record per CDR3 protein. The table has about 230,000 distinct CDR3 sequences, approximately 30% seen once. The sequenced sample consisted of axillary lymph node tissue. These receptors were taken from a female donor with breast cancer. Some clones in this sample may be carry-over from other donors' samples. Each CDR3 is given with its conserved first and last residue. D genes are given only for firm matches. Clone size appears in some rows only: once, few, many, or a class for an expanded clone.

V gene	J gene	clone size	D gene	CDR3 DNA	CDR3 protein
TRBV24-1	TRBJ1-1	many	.	TGTGCCACCAGTGATCTCAGGGGCACTGAAGCTTTCTTT	CATSDLRGTEAFF
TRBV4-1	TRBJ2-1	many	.	TGCGCCAGCAGCCAAATGCTAGCGACGATTGGCAATGAGCAGTTCTTC	CASSQMLATIGNEQFF
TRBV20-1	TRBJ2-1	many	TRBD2	TGCAGTGCTAGAGTAATAGTAGCGGGGGTGTGGTCGGAGCAGTTCTTC	CSARVIVAGVWSEQFF
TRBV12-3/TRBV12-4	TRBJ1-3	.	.	TGTGCCAGCAGTCGTGTGGAGAGTGGAAACACCATATATTTT	CASSRVESGNTIYF
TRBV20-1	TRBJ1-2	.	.	TGCAGTGCTAGCGTGGATGGCTACACCTTC	CSASVDGYTF
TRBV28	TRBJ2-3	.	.	TGTGCCAGCAGTTTAAGTCCCGGGCTTAGGACAGATACGCAGTATTTT	CASSLSPGLRTDTQYF
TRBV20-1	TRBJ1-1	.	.	TGCAGTGCGCAGCCCTCTGACAGGAGGAGCACTGAAGCTTTCTTT	CSAQPSDRRSTEAFF
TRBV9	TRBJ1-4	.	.	TGTGCCAGCAGCCCGGGGCTAGCGGGCGGTTTT	CASSPGLAGGF
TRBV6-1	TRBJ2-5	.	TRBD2	TGTGCCAGCAGTGAAGCCCGGGCTAGCGGGACCCGGGAGACCCAGTACTTC	CASSEARASGTRETQYF
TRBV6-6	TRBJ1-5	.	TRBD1	TGTGCCAGCAGTCTTGGGACAGCCCTCAGCTACGAGCATTTT	CASSLGTALSYEHF
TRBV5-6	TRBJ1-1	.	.	TGTGCCAGCAGCTTTATTGGAACCGCATTGAACACTGAAGCTTTCTTT	CASSFIGTALNTEAFF
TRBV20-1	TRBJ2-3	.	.	TGCAGTGCGGAGGGGGGGCGCATACGGAGAGATACGCAGTATTTT	CSAEGGRIRRDTQYF
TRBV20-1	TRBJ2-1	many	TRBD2	TGCAGTGCAGTACCGGGACTAGCGATCACCTACAATGAGCAGTTCTTC	CSAVPGLAITYNEQFF
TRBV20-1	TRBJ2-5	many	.	TGCAGTGTGTACAGATCGAAAGAGACCCAGTACTTC	CSVYRSKETQYF
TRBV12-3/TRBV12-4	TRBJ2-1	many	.	TGTGCCAGCAGTTCAATCGCGGGTTACAATGAGCAGTTCTTC	CASSSIAGYNEQFF
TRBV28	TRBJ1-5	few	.	TGTGCCAGCAGTTTATTGAATCAGCCCCAGCATTTT	CASSLLNQPQHF
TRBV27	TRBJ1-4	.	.	TGTGCCAGCAGTTTAGGTGGGGCCAGCGGAAAACTGTTTTTT	CASSLGGASGKLFF
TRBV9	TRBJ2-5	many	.	TGTGCCAGCAGCGAGAGACAGCACGAGGGCACCCAGTACTTC	CASSERQHEGTQYF